This is a list of T cell receptor beta chains from one sample in a study of PD-1 blockade in classical Hodgkin lymphoma. The repertoire was sequenced with immunoSEQ multiplex PCR; TCRdb's copy has only in-frame clones and lacks some. The profile covers tens of thousands of clones, with around 90% appearing a single time and approximately 8% taken by the ten largest. The sequences come from peripheral blood mononuclear cells (PBMCs), collected before the fourth cycle of nivolumab. All receptors derive from a human donor with classical Hodgkin lymphoma. CDR3s include the opening cysteine and the closing phenylalanine or tryptophan. Each record gives: CDR3 DNA, CDR3 protein, J gene, clone size, V gene, D gene. The D gene is left open where the match is weak. Clone size is not always given. Where it is, it says once, few, many or a class for expanded clones.

cdr3_nt: TGCGCCAGCAGCCAAGTAAGGGATACGCAGTATTTT
cdr3_aa: CASSQVRDTQYF
j_call: TRBJ2-3
clone_size: .
v_call: TRBV4-1
d_call: .

cdr3_nt: TGTGCCAGCAGCTTAAGCAGCTCCTACGAGCAGTACTTC
cdr3_aa: CASSLSSSYEQYF
j_call: TRBJ2-7
clone_size: .
v_call: TRBV11-3
d_call: .

cdr3_nt: TGCAGCGCTCACACAACTATTGCCTACAATGAGCAGTTCTTC
cdr3_aa: CSAHTTIAYNEQFF
j_call: TRBJ2-1
clone_size: .
v_call: TRBV29-1
d_call: .

cdr3_nt: TGTGCCAGCAGTGTTGCAGGGATTAGGAGCTACGAGCAGTACTTC
cdr3_aa: CASSVAGIRSYEQYF
j_call: TRBJ2-7
clone_size: .
v_call: TRBV27
d_call: .

cdr3_nt: TGTGCCAGCAGCTTGGGGGTGGACAATCAGCCCCAGCATTTT
cdr3_aa: CASSLGVDNQPQHF
j_call: TRBJ1-5
clone_size: .
v_call: TRBV5-6
d_call: .

cdr3_nt: TGTGCCAGCAGCTCGCCGGGGGGGGTCCATGAGCAGTTCTTC
cdr3_aa: CASSSPGGVHEQFF
j_call: TRBJ2-1
clone_size: .
v_call: TRBV7-6
d_call: TRBD2

cdr3_nt: TGTGCCAGCAGTGGGGGGGACAGGTCCTACGAGCAGTACTTC
cdr3_aa: CASSGGDRSYEQYF
j_call: TRBJ2-7
clone_size: .
v_call: TRBV27
d_call: .

cdr3_nt: TGTGCCAGCAGTTCGACAGGGGGCCCCACTGAAGCTTTCTTT
cdr3_aa: CASSSTGGPTEAFF
j_call: TRBJ1-1
clone_size: .
v_call: TRBV28
d_call: TRBD1

cdr3_nt: TGCACCTCCCTTACGACCTACAATGAGCAGTTCTTC
cdr3_aa: CTSLTTYNEQFF
j_call: TRBJ2-1
clone_size: .
v_call: TRBV29-1
d_call: .

cdr3_nt: TGTGCCAGTAGTATAAGTTTATCCTACGAGCAGTACTTC
cdr3_aa: CASSISLSYEQYF
j_call: TRBJ2-7
clone_size: .
v_call: TRBV19
d_call: .

cdr3_nt: TGTGCCAGCAGCTCTTGGGGGACAGCGAACACTGAAGCTTTCTTT
cdr3_aa: CASSSWGTANTEAFF
j_call: TRBJ1-1
clone_size: .
v_call: TRBV7-9
d_call: TRBD1

cdr3_nt: TGCAGTGCTAGAGGGACTAATGAGCAGTTCTTC
cdr3_aa: CSARGTNEQFF
j_call: TRBJ2-1
clone_size: .
v_call: TRBV20-1
d_call: .

cdr3_nt: TGTGCCAGCAGGGATACAGGGTCTTTCGAAAAACTGTTTTTT
cdr3_aa: CASRDTGSFEKLFF
j_call: TRBJ1-4
clone_size: .
v_call: TRBV2
d_call: .

cdr3_nt: TGTGCCAGCAGCTTAGGGACTAGCGGGGGGCTCCCCTACGAGCAGTACTTC
cdr3_aa: CASSLGTSGGLPYEQYF
j_call: TRBJ2-7
clone_size: .
v_call: TRBV7-2
d_call: TRBD2

cdr3_nt: TGTGCCAGTAGTATTATCTGGGAAGCCCCGGACGAGCAGTACTTC
cdr3_aa: CASSIIWEAPDEQYF
j_call: TRBJ2-7
clone_size: .
v_call: TRBV19
d_call: .

cdr3_nt: TGTGCCAGAAGCCACCGCGTCCCTTTTGACGAGCAGTACTTC
cdr3_aa: CARSHRVPFDEQYF
j_call: TRBJ2-7
clone_size: .
v_call: TRBV5-3
d_call: .

cdr3_nt: TGTGCCAGCAGAAGGGAGTGGAGGTACGTTGAGCAGTTCTTC
cdr3_aa: CASRREWRYVEQFF
j_call: TRBJ2-1
clone_size: .
v_call: TRBV21-1
d_call: .

cdr3_nt: TGCGCCAGCAGCCAAGGACAGGTAACAGATACGCAGTATTTT
cdr3_aa: CASSQGQVTDTQYF
j_call: TRBJ2-3
clone_size: .
v_call: TRBV4-1
d_call: .

cdr3_nt: TGCGCCAGCAGCTTGGTATGGGCAGGGGCCGGCTACACCTTC
cdr3_aa: CASSLVWAGAGYTF
j_call: TRBJ1-2
clone_size: .
v_call: TRBV5-1
d_call: .

cdr3_nt: TGTGCCAGCAGACTAGCGGGCCAAGAGACCCAGTACTTC
cdr3_aa: CASRLAGQETQYF
j_call: TRBJ2-5
clone_size: .
v_call: TRBV28
d_call: TRBD2

cdr3_nt: TGCGCCAGCAGCAGGGACAGTACCTACGAGCAGTACTTC
cdr3_aa: CASSRDSTYEQYF
j_call: TRBJ2-7
clone_size: .
v_call: TRBV5-1
d_call: TRBD1

cdr3_nt: TGTGCCAGTAGTCTGGAGAACAGGGGATTTGAAAAACTGTTTTTT
cdr3_aa: CASSLENRGFEKLFF
j_call: TRBJ1-4
clone_size: .
v_call: TRBV19
d_call: TRBD1

cdr3_nt: TGCGCCAGCAGTGAAAGGCCATCGGGGAAAGATACGCAGTATTTT
cdr3_aa: CASSERPSGKDTQYF
j_call: TRBJ2-3
clone_size: once
v_call: TRBV10-1
d_call: .

cdr3_nt: TGTGCCAGCAGTTCTTTCTCGATGGGGCAAGAGACCCAGTACTTC
cdr3_aa: CASSSFSMGQETQYF
j_call: TRBJ2-5
clone_size: .
v_call: TRBV28
d_call: .

cdr3_nt: TGTGCCAGCAGTCCCGCGGCTCGGAATGGCTACACCTTC
cdr3_aa: CASSPAARNGYTF
j_call: TRBJ1-2
clone_size: .
v_call: TRBV6-5
d_call: .

cdr3_nt: TGTGCCAGCAGCACGGGGACAGGACTGAGGAATGAGCAGTTCTTC
cdr3_aa: CASSTGTGLRNEQFF
j_call: TRBJ2-1
clone_size: .
v_call: TRBV5-4
d_call: TRBD1

cdr3_nt: TGTGCCAGCAGCGTAGGGGTGTACAATGAGCAGTTCTTC
cdr3_aa: CASSVGVYNEQFF
j_call: TRBJ2-1
clone_size: .
v_call: TRBV9
d_call: .

cdr3_nt: TGTGCCAGCAGCCTGGGGAGGGGTTCCTACAATGAGCAGTTCTTC
cdr3_aa: CASSLGRGSYNEQFF
j_call: TRBJ2-1
clone_size: .
v_call: TRBV7-2
d_call: TRBD2

cdr3_nt: TGTGCCTGGAGTGTATCGGCAGGGGGGTACGAGCAGTACTTC
cdr3_aa: CAWSVSAGGYEQYF
j_call: TRBJ2-7
clone_size: .
v_call: TRBV30
d_call: .

cdr3_nt: TGTGCCTGGAGTCCCGGCAGCGGGAGTGCAGATACGCAGTATTTT
cdr3_aa: CAWSPGSGSADTQYF
j_call: TRBJ2-3
clone_size: .
v_call: TRBV30
d_call: TRBD2

cdr3_nt: TGTGCCACCAAAGCGGACAGAGCCTCCTACGAGCAGTACTTC
cdr3_aa: CATKADRASYEQYF
j_call: TRBJ2-7
clone_size: .
v_call: TRBV6-4
d_call: .

cdr3_nt: TGTGCCAGCAGTCCCCCCGACAGGTTGGATTCTGAAGCTTTCTTT
cdr3_aa: CASSPPDRLDSEAFF
j_call: TRBJ1-1
clone_size: .
v_call: TRBV28
d_call: .

cdr3_nt: TGTGCCAGTAGTATTTGGGGGATTGGGAATCAGCCCCAGCATTTT
cdr3_aa: CASSIWGIGNQPQHF
j_call: TRBJ1-5
clone_size: once
v_call: TRBV19
d_call: .